A selection of T cell receptor beta chains follows, all from one sample in a study of vaccination and CD4 T cells after COVID-19. These receptors have no known antigen. TCRdb ran MiXCR on the PCR reads and lists one entry per CDR3 protein. The sample records approximately 13,000 distinct CDR3 sequences, around 50% being singletons. What was sequenced was CD4+ T cells from blood, cultured in vitro. The receptor source for this set is a human donor who had recovered from COVID-19. Both conserved end residues are part of each CDR3. Each record gives: J gene, V gene, clone size, D gene, CDR3 protein, CDR3 DNA. D genes are given only for firm matches. Clone size is stated in some rows and not others, as once, few, many or a class when expanded.

j_gene: TRBJ1-1; v_gene: TRBV7-9; abundance: NA; d_gene: TRBD1; CDR3aa: CASSFQRGQGEAFF; CDR3nt: TGTGCCAGCAGCTTCCAGCGGGGACAGGGGGAGGCTTTCTTT
j_gene: TRBJ2-7; v_gene: TRBV20-1; abundance: few; d_gene: NA; CDR3aa: CSAQTLTGTYEQYF; CDR3nt: TGCAGTGCCCAGACCCTGACGGGAACCTACGAGCAGTACTTC
j_gene: TRBJ1-3; v_gene: TRBV7-9; abundance: NA; d_gene: NA; CDR3aa: CASSPSDRTGNTIYF; CDR3nt: TGTGCCAGCAGCCCCTCCGACAGGACTGGAAACACCATATATTTT
j_gene: TRBJ2-3; v_gene: TRBV12-3/TRBV12-4; abundance: few; d_gene: NA; CDR3aa: CASSLRGTDTQYF; CDR3nt: TGTGCCAGCAGTTTACGGGGGACAGATACGCAGTATTTT
j_gene: TRBJ2-2; v_gene: TRBV7-2; abundance: NA; d_gene: TRBD2; CDR3aa: CTSSPRTSGRVIGELFF; CDR3nt: TGTACCAGCAGCCCGCGGACTAGCGGGAGGGTTATCGGGGAGCTGTTTTTT
j_gene: TRBJ1-5; v_gene: TRBV2; abundance: NA; d_gene: NA; CDR3aa: CASSDQGGNQPQHF; CDR3nt: TGTGCCAGCAGTGACCAGGGTGGGAATCAGCCCCAGCATTTT
j_gene: TRBJ2-5; v_gene: TRBV7-9; abundance: NA; d_gene: TRBD1; CDR3aa: CASSLAGGRETQYF; CDR3nt: TGTGCCAGCAGCTTAGCAGGGGGCCGAGAGACCCAGTACTTC
j_gene: TRBJ1-5; v_gene: TRBV20-1; abundance: medium-sized; d_gene: NA; CDR3aa: CSARLLSNQPQHF; CDR3nt: TGCAGTGCTAGATTGTTGAGCAATCAGCCCCAGCATTTT
j_gene: TRBJ2-7; v_gene: TRBV14; abundance: NA; d_gene: NA; CDR3aa: CASSQGLSSYEQYF; CDR3nt: TGTGCCAGCAGCCAAGGACTGAGCTCCTACGAGCAGTACTTC
j_gene: TRBJ2-2; v_gene: TRBV20-1; abundance: NA; d_gene: NA; CDR3aa: CSARQGGDTGELFF; CDR3nt: TGCAGTGCCAGGCAGGGGGGGGACACCGGGGAGCTGTTTTTT
j_gene: TRBJ2-7; v_gene: TRBV27; abundance: few; d_gene: TRBD2; CDR3aa: CASSNMRGSSYEQYF; CDR3nt: TGTGCCAGCAGTAATATGCGGGGGAGCTCCTACGAGCAGTACTTC
j_gene: TRBJ2-7; v_gene: TRBV7-2; abundance: NA; d_gene: TRBD2; CDR3aa: CASSPPSPGLAGDSYEQYF; CDR3nt: TGTGCCAGCAGCCCTCCCTCCCCTGGACTAGCGGGAGATTCCTACGAGCAGTACTTC
j_gene: TRBJ2-5; v_gene: TRBV7-9; abundance: NA; d_gene: NA; CDR3aa: CASSSKDGTLVETQYF; CDR3nt: TGTGCCAGCAGCTCAAAAGACGGGACTTTGGTGGAGACCCAGTACTTC
j_gene: TRBJ1-5; v_gene: TRBV20-1; abundance: NA; d_gene: NA; CDR3aa: CSARGAGVGFSNQPQHF; CDR3nt: TGCAGTGCTAGAGGGGCGGGCGTAGGGTTTAGCAATCAGCCCCAGCATTTT
j_gene: TRBJ2-1; v_gene: TRBV20-1; abundance: NA; d_gene: NA; CDR3aa: CSASGYLNEQFF; CDR3nt: TGCAGTGCTAGTGGGTACCTCAATGAGCAGTTCTTC
j_gene: TRBJ1-2; v_gene: TRBV19; abundance: few; d_gene: NA; CDR3aa: CASSIQLNYGYTF; CDR3nt: TGTGCCAGTAGTATCCAGCTTAACTATGGCTACACCTTC
j_gene: TRBJ2-1; v_gene: TRBV19; abundance: NA; d_gene: TRBD2; CDR3aa: CASSIGTSGRRNEQFF; CDR3nt: TGTGCCAGTAGTATCGGGACTAGCGGGAGACGGAATGAGCAGTTCTTC
j_gene: TRBJ2-4; v_gene: TRBV7-2; abundance: NA; d_gene: TRBD2; CDR3aa: CASSLGLAFAKNIQYF; CDR3nt: TGTGCCAGCAGCTTGGGACTAGCATTTGCCAAAAACATTCAGTACTTC
j_gene: TRBJ2-1; v_gene: TRBV7-3; abundance: NA; d_gene: TRBD1; CDR3aa: CASSFRTQGSGEQFF; CDR3nt: TGTGCCAGCAGCTTTAGGACACAGGGGTCTGGTGAGCAGTTCTTC
j_gene: TRBJ2-7; v_gene: TRBV7-2; abundance: NA; d_gene: NA; CDR3aa: CASSPTLYEQYF; CDR3nt: TGTGCCAGCAGCCCTACCCTCTACGAGCAGTACTTC
j_gene: TRBJ2-7; v_gene: TRBV20-1; abundance: NA; d_gene: TRBD2; CDR3aa: CSATWTSGKTGYEQYF; CDR3nt: TGCAGTGCTACTTGGACTAGCGGGAAGACGGGCTACGAGCAGTACTTC
j_gene: TRBJ1-2; v_gene: TRBV27; abundance: NA; d_gene: NA; CDR3aa: CASSHERTVGGYTF; CDR3nt: TGTGCCAGCAGCCACGAGAGGACTGTGGGAGGCTACACCTTC
j_gene: TRBJ2-7; v_gene: TRBV28; abundance: NA; d_gene: TRBD2; CDR3aa: CASSFDRLRGRYEQYF; CDR3nt: TGTGCCAGCAGTTTCGATCGACTACGCGGGAGGTACGAGCAGTACTTC
j_gene: TRBJ1-1; v_gene: TRBV20-1; abundance: NA; d_gene: NA; CDR3aa: CSVQSGGNTEAFF; CDR3nt: TGCAGTGTCCAAAGCGGTGGGAACACTGAAGCTTTCTTT
j_gene: TRBJ2-5; v_gene: TRBV20-1; abundance: few; d_gene: TRBD2; CDR3aa: CSAALAGGQETQYF; CDR3nt: TGCAGCGCCGCACTAGCGGGAGGGCAAGAGACCCAGTACTTC
j_gene: TRBJ2-7; v_gene: TRBV2; abundance: few; d_gene: TRBD1; CDR3aa: CASRETGANSYEQYF; CDR3nt: TGTGCCAGCAGAGAGACAGGGGCCAATTCCTACGAGCAGTACTTC
j_gene: TRBJ2-5; v_gene: TRBV7-6; abundance: NA; d_gene: NA; CDR3aa: CASSLVARSDGETQYF; CDR3nt: TGTGCCAGCAGCTTAGTGGCTAGATCTGATGGCGAGACCCAGTACTTC
j_gene: TRBJ1-1; v_gene: TRBV18; abundance: NA; d_gene: NA; CDR3aa: CASSPAGWHTEAFF; CDR3nt: TGTGCCAGCTCACCGGCAGGGTGGCACACTGAAGCTTTCTTT
j_gene: TRBJ1-1; v_gene: TRBV2; abundance: NA; d_gene: NA; CDR3aa: CASRRTGGVSVVSEAFF; CDR3nt: TGTGCCAGCAGGCGTACAGGAGGTGTGTCGGTCGTGTCTGAAGCTTTCTTT
j_gene: TRBJ1-2; v_gene: TRBV28; abundance: NA; d_gene: TRBD1; CDR3aa: CASSQTGQGPNYGYTF; CDR3nt: TGTGCCAGCAGCCAGACGGGACAGGGGCCCAACTATGGCTACACCTTC
j_gene: TRBJ1-1; v_gene: TRBV5-1; abundance: NA; d_gene: NA; CDR3aa: CASSLLVGTGGNTEAFF; CDR3nt: TGCGCCAGCAGCTTGTTGGTGGGGACTGGTGGGAACACTGAAGCTTTCTTT
j_gene: TRBJ1-5; v_gene: TRBV19; abundance: NA; d_gene: NA; CDR3aa: CASRITLNQPQHF; CDR3nt: TGTGCCAGTAGGATCACCCTTAATCAGCCCCAGCATTTT
j_gene: TRBJ2-5; v_gene: TRBV6-2/TRBV6-3; abundance: few; d_gene: TRBD2; CDR3aa: CASRRLAGGGETQYF; CDR3nt: TGTGCCAGCAGAAGACTAGCGGGAGGTGGAGAGACCCAGTACTTC
j_gene: TRBJ2-1; v_gene: TRBV6-2/TRBV6-3; abundance: NA; d_gene: NA; CDR3aa: CASIEPTSGGSSYNEQFF; CDR3nt: TGTGCCAGCATCGAACCTACTTCTGGCGGAAGCTCCTACAATGAGCAGTTCTTC
j_gene: TRBJ2-5; v_gene: TRBV10-3; abundance: NA; d_gene: TRBD1; CDR3aa: CASQTGGYQETQYF; CDR3nt: TGTGCCTCACAAACAGGGGGATACCAAGAGACCCAGTACTTC
j_gene: TRBJ1-5; v_gene: TRBV30; abundance: NA; d_gene: NA; CDR3aa: CAWSAWKGEVQHF; CDR3nt: TGTGCCTGGAGTGCCTGGAAGGGAGAGGTCCAGCATTTT
j_gene: TRBJ1-5; v_gene: TRBV20-1; abundance: NA; d_gene: NA; CDR3aa: CSTRFKGRDQPQHF; CDR3nt: TGCAGTACCAGATTCAAGGGGCGAGATCAGCCCCAGCATTTT
j_gene: TRBJ1-5; v_gene: TRBV7-2; abundance: NA; d_gene: NA; CDR3aa: CASSLAGGHGNQPQHF; CDR3nt: TGTGCCAGCAGCTTAGCGGGGGGGCATGGCAATCAGCCCCAGCATTTT
j_gene: TRBJ2-5; v_gene: TRBV6-2/TRBV6-3; abundance: once; d_gene: NA; CDR3aa: CASKKTGTETQYF; CDR3nt: TGTGCCAGCAAGAAAACAGGGACGGAGACCCAGTACTTC
j_gene: TRBJ2-7; v_gene: TRBV7-2; abundance: NA; d_gene: TRBD1; CDR3aa: CASSLQGATDSYEQYF; CDR3nt: TGTGCCAGCAGCTTACAGGGGGCGACGGACTCCTACGAGCAGTACTTC
j_gene: TRBJ2-3; v_gene: TRBV20-1; abundance: large; d_gene: NA; CDR3aa: CSARDPVPDTQYF; CDR3nt: TGCAGTGCTAGAGACCCCGTCCCAGATACGCAGTATTTT
j_gene: TRBJ2-7; v_gene: TRBV29-1; abundance: NA; d_gene: NA; CDR3aa: CSVLLAYEQYF; CDR3nt: TGCAGCGTTCTTCTAGCCTACGAGCAGTACTTC
j_gene: TRBJ1-6; v_gene: TRBV7-9; abundance: NA; d_gene: NA; CDR3aa: CASSLSGGSGNSPLHF; CDR3nt: TGTGCCAGCAGCCTCTCGGGGGGGAGCGGTAATTCACCCCTCCACTTT
j_gene: TRBJ2-6; v_gene: TRBV2; abundance: medium-sized; d_gene: NA; CDR3aa: CASSDGGSGANVLTF; CDR3nt: TGTGCCAGCAGTGATGGGGGCTCTGGGGCCAACGTCCTGACTTTC
j_gene: TRBJ2-7; v_gene: TRBV28; abundance: NA; d_gene: NA; CDR3aa: CASINRAGSYEQYF; CDR3nt: TGTGCCAGCATAAACAGGGCGGGCTCCTACGAGCAGTACTTC
j_gene: TRBJ1-5; v_gene: TRBV6-1; abundance: few; d_gene: TRBD1; CDR3aa: CASSPILWDRGQPQHF; CDR3nt: TGTGCCAGCAGTCCAATCCTTTGGGACAGGGGGCAGCCCCAGCATTTT
j_gene: TRBJ2-3; v_gene: TRBV20-1; abundance: few; d_gene: NA; CDR3aa: CSARWQGGTDTQYF; CDR3nt: TGCAGTGCTAGATGGCAGGGCGGGACAGATACGCAGTATTTT
j_gene: TRBJ1-6; v_gene: TRBV7-6; abundance: few; d_gene: NA; CDR3aa: CASSPIAETNSPLHF; CDR3nt: TGTGCCAGCAGTCCCATCGCCGAAACAAATTCACCCCTCCACTTT
j_gene: TRBJ1-2; v_gene: TRBV7-3; abundance: NA; d_gene: NA; CDR3aa: CASSPQPNYGYTF; CDR3nt: TGTGCCAGCAGCCCTCAGCCTAACTATGGCTACACCTTC
j_gene: TRBJ1-2; v_gene: TRBV5-1; abundance: few; d_gene: TRBD1; CDR3aa: CASSRQGWNGYTF; CDR3nt: TGCGCCAGCAGCCGACAGGGGTGGAATGGCTACACCTTC
j_gene: TRBJ1-2; v_gene: TRBV20-1; abundance: NA; d_gene: TRBD1; CDR3aa: CSATPRRTGAYYGYTF; CDR3nt: TGCAGTGCTACGCCAAGGAGGACAGGCGCATACTATGGCTACACCTTC
j_gene: TRBJ1-3; v_gene: TRBV6-5; abundance: few; d_gene: NA; CDR3aa: CASSYRGAKHGNTIYF; CDR3nt: TGTGCCAGCAGTTACCGGGGGGCGAAACACGGAAACACCATATATTTT
j_gene: TRBJ2-7; v_gene: TRBV11-2; abundance: NA; d_gene: NA; CDR3aa: CASSLDVGAFYEQYF; CDR3nt: TGTGCCAGCAGCTTAGATGTGGGGGCGTTCTACGAGCAGTACTTC
j_gene: TRBJ2-7; v_gene: TRBV10-3; abundance: NA; d_gene: NA; CDR3aa: CAISLNKYSYEQYF; CDR3nt: TGTGCCATCAGTCTAAACAAATATTCATACGAGCAGTACTTC
j_gene: TRBJ2-2; v_gene: TRBV5-1; abundance: NA; d_gene: NA; CDR3aa: CASSLWGPGATGELFF; CDR3nt: TGCGCCAGCAGCTTGTGGGGGCCCGGGGCCACCGGGGAGCTGTTTTTT
j_gene: TRBJ1-5; v_gene: TRBV28; abundance: few; d_gene: NA; CDR3aa: CASSFTGTKNQPQHF; CDR3nt: TGTGCCAGCAGTTTTACCGGGACAAAGAATCAGCCCCAGCATTTT
j_gene: TRBJ1-5; v_gene: TRBV21-1; abundance: few; d_gene: NA; CDR3aa: CASSKGGNQPQHF; CDR3nt: TGTGCCAGCAGCAAAGGGGGCAATCAGCCCCAGCATTTT
j_gene: TRBJ2-2; v_gene: TRBV6-4; abundance: few; d_gene: TRBD1; CDR3aa: CASRGQANTGELFF; CDR3nt: TGTGCCAGCAGAGGACAGGCGAACACCGGGGAGCTGTTTTTT
j_gene: TRBJ2-5; v_gene: TRBV20-1; abundance: NA; d_gene: NA; CDR3aa: CSAGGTQETQYF; CDR3nt: TGCAGTGCCGGGGGTACTCAAGAGACCCAGTACTTC